A single sample gave rise to the 14 T cell receptor beta chains below, sequenced in a study of shared clonotypes between healthy human individuals. The repertoire was sequenced with immunoSEQ multiplex PCR; TCRdb's copy has only in-frame clones and lacks some. The table shows roughly 2,500,000 clones, with 93% occurring only once. The sequenced sample was naive CD4+ T cells from PBMCs. As to subset: CD45RA+ positively selected. Every receptor here comes from a man aged 18 to 30 in good health. Some clones in this sample may be carry-over from other donors' samples.

The CDR3 loop is CASSEYWSGNSGDTEAFF. Written as DNA, the CDR3 is TGTGCCAGCAGTGAATATTGGTCTGGTAACAGCGGGGACACTGAAGCTTTCTTT. This chain uses TRBV25-1 with TRBJ1-1; D uncertain. CDR1 and CDR2 from the germline V gene are MGHDK and SYGVNS. This CDR3 comprises 18 residues. The V gene lost 0 bases and the J gene lost 3 bases, with 20 bases spanning the gap.

On this clone: The sample holds other DNA sequences that translate to the same CDR3. The chain is built from TRBV5-1 and TRBJ1-1, with unresolved D. Germline V gives CDR1 SGHRS, CDR2 YFSETQ. V lost 0 bases and J lost 2, with 8 bases in between. CDR3 size: 14 residues. CDR3 DNA: TGCGCCAGCAGCTTGGCAGGAGGCAACACTGAAGCTTTCTTT. Translated: CASSLAGGNTEAFF.

The chain has TRBV4-1 and TRBJ1-1; D possibly corresponds to TRBD1 (6 bases). Germline CDR1 reads MGHRA; CDR2 reads YSYEKL. V was cut by 2 bases and J by 1 base, with 14 bases left in between. The CDR3 extends over 16 amino acids. This CDR3 reads CASSQLITGKNTEAFF. DNA of the CDR3: TGCGCCAGCAGCCAACTAATTACAGGGAAGAACACTGAAGCTTTCTTT.

The J gene is TRBJ2-2, the V gene TRBV2; 11 nucleotides match TRBD1. CDR3 length: 16 residues. J was trimmed by 4 bases and V by 7 bases; bases with no gene match: 8. Germline V lookup: CDR1 SNHLY, CDR2 FYNNEI. CDR3 nucleotides: TGTGCCAGCACCCTACGGGGGACAGGGGGCACCGGGGAGCTGTTTTTT. Translating it yields CASTLRGTGGTGELFF.

This clone was seen a single time. This chain links TRBV29-1 with TRBJ2-5; 11 positions agree with TRBD2. The J call may be in error: the DNA end matches TRBJ2-7 better. The CDR3 runs 14 residues. The germline V gene encodes CDR1 SQVTM and CDR2 ANQGSEA. The CDR3 nucleotides are TGCAGCGTTAGGACTAGCGGGTTCGCCTACGAGCAGTACTTC. It specifies CSVRTSGFAYEQYF.

This chain uses TRBV25-1 with TRBJ2-3; D uncertain. The CDR3 is made up of 13 amino acids. Trimming took 7 bases from V and 2 from J, leaving 10 bases between them. Germline values: CDR1 MGHDK, CDR2 SYGVNS. The CDR3 spells CASTSANTDTQYF. The CDR3 coding sequence is TGTGCCAGCACGTCGGCGAACACAGATACGCAGTATTTT.

As to this clone: This same CDR3 is encoded by further DNA sequences in the sample. DNA for the CDR3: TGCGCCAGCAGCCCGGGACAGATGAACACTGAAGCTTTCTTT. Translating it yields CASSPGQMNTEAFF. V gene TRBV5-1 combines with J gene TRBJ1-1; 7 positions match TRBD1. The CDR3 extends over 14 amino acids. Looked up from germline, CDR1 is SGHRS and CDR2 is YFSETQ. V dropped 4 bases and J dropped 0; count of bases not matched to a gene: 3.

This chain connects TRBV6-5 to TRBJ1-2, with D perhaps matching TRBD1 (5 bases). The germline V gene encodes CDR1 MNHEY and CDR2 SVGAGI. The ends were cut back, 6 bases at V and 4 bases at J, with 15 bases in the middle. The CDR3 length is 14 residues. The CDR3 DNA follows: TGTGCCAGCAGGACCGGGACTTTGCGCTATGGCTACACCTTC. Encoded protein: CASRTGTLRYGYTF.

The rearrangement uses TRBV28 and TRBJ2-3; possible D gene TRBD2, 5 bases. V shed 5 bases and J shed 4 bases, with 13 bases lying between them. This CDR3 is 14 amino acids long. Germline V gives CDR1 MDHEN, CDR2 SYDVKM. The CDR3 here is CASSRDQVADTQYF. The CDR3 nucleotides read TGTGCCAGCAGTCGGGATCAGGTCGCAGATACGCAGTATTTT.

The gene calls are TRBV7-2 and TRBJ1-2; TRBD1 matches 10 bases. CDR3 length: 15 residues. CDR1 is SGHTA, CDR2 FQGNSA, per germline. V gave up 9 bases and J gave up 8 bases; unmatched junction bases: 15. The CDR3 region has the DNA TGTGCCAGGCGCCCGTTCGACAGGGGGCCGGGAGGCTACACCTTC. Protein: CARRPFDRGPGGYTF.

This rearrangement joins TRBV7-6 to TRBJ2-2; D is unclear. Germline lookup yields CDR1 SGHVS and CDR2 FNYEAQ. CDR3 length equals 15 residues. V lost 5 bases and J 7 bases, leaving 17 bases between the germline ends. CDR3 nucleotide sequence: TGTGCCAGCAGCCGCGGTCTGCTCCCGGGCGGGGAGCTGTTTTTT. Amino acids: CASSRGLLPGGELFF.

The chain couples TRBV7-7 to TRBJ2-5, with TRBD1 identical over 7 bases. The CDR3 runs to 16 residues. The junction had 9 bases not matched to a gene; V was cut back by 2 bases and J by 3 bases. CDR1 and CDR2 from the germline V gene are SSHAT and FNYEAQ (reference sequence). CDR3 amino acids: CASSLMIMGQKETQYF. The CDR3 DNA follows: TGTGCCAGCAGCTTAATGATCATGGGACAGAAAGAGACCCAGTACTTC.

V is TRBV7-9 and J is TRBJ1-3, with TRBD1 identical over 7 bases. Germline V gene data show CDR1 as SEHNR and CDR2 as FQNEAQ (reference sequence). This CDR3 region has 15 residues. Trimming took 6 bases from V and 0 from J; bases not matched to a gene: 5. The CDR3 DNA follows: TGTGCCAGCAGTCCACGGACAGGCTCTGGAAACACCATATATTTT. Its translation is CASSPRTGSGNTIYF.

In regard to this clone: Other DNA sequences of this sample code for an identical CDR3. V usage is TRBV7-3 and J usage is TRBJ1-1; D unclear. Trimming took off 5 bases at V and 1 base at J, with 8 bases between the two ends. Germline V gives CDR1 SGHTA, CDR2 FQGTGA. The CDR3 sequence is 13 residues long. CDR3 coding DNA: TGTGCCAGCAGCCCAACGGGGAACACTGAAGCTTTCTTT. Amino acid sequence: CASSPTGNTEAFF.